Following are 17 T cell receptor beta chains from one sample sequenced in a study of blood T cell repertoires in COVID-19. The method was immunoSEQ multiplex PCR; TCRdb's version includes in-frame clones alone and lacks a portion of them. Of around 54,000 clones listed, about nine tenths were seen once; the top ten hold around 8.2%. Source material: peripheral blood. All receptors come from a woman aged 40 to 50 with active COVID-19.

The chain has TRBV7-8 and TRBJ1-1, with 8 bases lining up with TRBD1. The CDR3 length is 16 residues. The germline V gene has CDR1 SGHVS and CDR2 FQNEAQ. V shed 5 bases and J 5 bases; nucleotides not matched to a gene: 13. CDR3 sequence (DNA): TGTGCCAGCAGCCAAACGGCAGGGGGCCTTGAGACTGAAGCTTTCTTT. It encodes CASSQTAGGLETEAFF.

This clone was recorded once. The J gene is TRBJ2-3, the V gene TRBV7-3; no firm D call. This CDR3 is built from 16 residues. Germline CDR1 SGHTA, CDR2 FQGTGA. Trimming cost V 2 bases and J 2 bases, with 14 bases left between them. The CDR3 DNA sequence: TGTGCCAGCAGCTTATCTGCAGGAAGTCACACAGATACGCAGTATTTT. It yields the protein CASSLSAGSHTDTQYF.

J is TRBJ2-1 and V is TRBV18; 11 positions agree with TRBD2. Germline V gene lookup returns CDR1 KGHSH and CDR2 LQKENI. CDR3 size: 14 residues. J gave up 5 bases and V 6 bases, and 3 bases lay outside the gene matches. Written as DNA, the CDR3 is TGTGCCAGCTCGTCGGGACTAGCGGACAATGAGCAGTTCTTC. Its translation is CASSSGLADNEQFF.

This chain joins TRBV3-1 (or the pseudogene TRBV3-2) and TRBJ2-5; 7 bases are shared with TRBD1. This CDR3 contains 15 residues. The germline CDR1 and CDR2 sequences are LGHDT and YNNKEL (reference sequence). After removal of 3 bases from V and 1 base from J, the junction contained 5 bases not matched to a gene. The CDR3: CASSQATGAQETQYF. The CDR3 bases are TGTGCCAGCAGCCAGGCTACAGGGGCCCAAGAGACCCAGTACTTC.

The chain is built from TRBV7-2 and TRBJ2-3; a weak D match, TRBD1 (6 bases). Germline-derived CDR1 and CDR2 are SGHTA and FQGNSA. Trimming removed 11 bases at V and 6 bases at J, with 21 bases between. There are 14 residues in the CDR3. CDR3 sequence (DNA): TGTGCCTGTATTCGAGAGATGGGGGCGGATACGCAGTATTTT. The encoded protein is CACIREMGADTQYF.

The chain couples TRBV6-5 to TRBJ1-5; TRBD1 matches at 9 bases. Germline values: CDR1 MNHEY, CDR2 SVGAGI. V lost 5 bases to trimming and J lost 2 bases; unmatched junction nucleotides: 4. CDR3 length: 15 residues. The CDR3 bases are TGTGCCAGCAGTCTACGGACAGGGGGCAATCAGCCCCAGCATTTT. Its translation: CASSLRTGGNQPQHF.

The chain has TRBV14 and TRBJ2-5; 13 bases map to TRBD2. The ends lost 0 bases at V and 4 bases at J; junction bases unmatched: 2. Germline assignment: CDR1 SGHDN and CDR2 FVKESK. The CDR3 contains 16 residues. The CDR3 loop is CASSQDRTSGGETQYF. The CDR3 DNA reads TGTGCCAGCAGCCAAGATAGGACTAGCGGGGGAGAGACCCAGTACTTC.

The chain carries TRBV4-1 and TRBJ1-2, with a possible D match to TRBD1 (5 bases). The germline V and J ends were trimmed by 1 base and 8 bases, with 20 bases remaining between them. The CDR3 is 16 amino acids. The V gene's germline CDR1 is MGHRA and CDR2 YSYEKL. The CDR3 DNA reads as TGCGCCAGCAGCCAAGCGGGCCTGACGAGACAGAGGGGCTACACCTTC. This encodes CASSQAGLTRQRGYTF.

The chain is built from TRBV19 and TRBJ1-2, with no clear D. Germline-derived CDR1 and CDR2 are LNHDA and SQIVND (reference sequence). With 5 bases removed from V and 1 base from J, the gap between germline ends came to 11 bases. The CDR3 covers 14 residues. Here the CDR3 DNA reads TGTGCCAGTAGTGTCGGACGGGATAACTATGGCTACACCTTC. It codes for CASSVGRDNYGYTF.

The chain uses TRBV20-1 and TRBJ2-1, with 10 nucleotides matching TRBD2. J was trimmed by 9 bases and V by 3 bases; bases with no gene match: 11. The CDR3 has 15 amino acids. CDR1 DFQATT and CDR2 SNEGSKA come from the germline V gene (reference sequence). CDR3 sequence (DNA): TGCAGTGCTAGTTTAGCGGGGGGCGCCCACAGTGAGCAGTTCTTC. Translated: CSASLAGGAHSEQFF.

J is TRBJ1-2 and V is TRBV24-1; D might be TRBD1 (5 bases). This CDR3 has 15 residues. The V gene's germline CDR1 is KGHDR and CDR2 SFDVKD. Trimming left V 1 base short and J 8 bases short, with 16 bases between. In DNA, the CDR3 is TGTGCCACCAGTGATTTAAGGCGATCGGGGGACGGCTACACCTTC. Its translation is CATSDLRRSGDGYTF.

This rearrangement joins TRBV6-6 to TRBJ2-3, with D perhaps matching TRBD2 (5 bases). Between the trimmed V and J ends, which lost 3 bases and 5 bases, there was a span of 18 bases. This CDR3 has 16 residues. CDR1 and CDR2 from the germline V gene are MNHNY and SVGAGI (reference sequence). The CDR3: CASSYPTSGRVDTQYF. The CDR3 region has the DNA TGTGCCAGCAGTTATCCAACTAGTGGACGTGTAGATACGCAGTATTTT.

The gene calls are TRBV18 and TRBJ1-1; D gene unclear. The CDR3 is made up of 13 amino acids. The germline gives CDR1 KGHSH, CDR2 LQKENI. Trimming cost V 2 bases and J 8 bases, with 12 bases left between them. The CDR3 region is CASSPSHLREAFF. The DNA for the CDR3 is TGTGCCAGCTCACCAAGTCACCTCAGGGAAGCTTTCTTT.

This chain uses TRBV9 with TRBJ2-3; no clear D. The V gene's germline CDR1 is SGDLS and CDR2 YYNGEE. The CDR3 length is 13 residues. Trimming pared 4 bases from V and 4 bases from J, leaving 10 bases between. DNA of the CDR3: TGTGCCAGCAGCATCGTTCACTCAGATACGCAGTATTTT. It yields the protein CASSIVHSDTQYF.

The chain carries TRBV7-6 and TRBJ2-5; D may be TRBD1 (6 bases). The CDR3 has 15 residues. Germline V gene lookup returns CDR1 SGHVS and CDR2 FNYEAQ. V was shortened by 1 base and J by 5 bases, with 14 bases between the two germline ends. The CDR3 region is CASSLDFGGGETQYF. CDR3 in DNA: TGTGCCAGCAGCTTAGACTTTGGGGGCGGGGAGACCCAGTACTTC. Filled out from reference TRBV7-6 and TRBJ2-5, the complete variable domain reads GAGVSQSPRYKVTKRGQDVALRCDPISGHVSLYWYRQALGQGPEFLTYFNYEAQQDKSGLPNDRFSAERPEGSISTLTIQRTEQRDSAMYRCASSLDFGGGETQYFGPGTRLLVL.

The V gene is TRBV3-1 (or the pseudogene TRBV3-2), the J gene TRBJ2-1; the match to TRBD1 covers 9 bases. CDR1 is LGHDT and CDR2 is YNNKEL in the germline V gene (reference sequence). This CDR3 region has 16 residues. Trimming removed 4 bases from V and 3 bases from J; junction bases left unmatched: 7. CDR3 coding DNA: TGTGCCAGCAGCCCCCTAGGGACAGGGTACTACAATGAGCAGTTCTTC. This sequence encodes CASSPLGTGYYNEQFF.

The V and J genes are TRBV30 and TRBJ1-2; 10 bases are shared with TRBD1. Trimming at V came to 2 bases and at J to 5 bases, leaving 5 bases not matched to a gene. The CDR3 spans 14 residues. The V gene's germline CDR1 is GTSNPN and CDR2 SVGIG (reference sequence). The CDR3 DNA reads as TGTGCCTGGAGTAAGGGACAGGGGCTATATGGCTACACCTTC. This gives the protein CAWSKGQGLYGYTF.